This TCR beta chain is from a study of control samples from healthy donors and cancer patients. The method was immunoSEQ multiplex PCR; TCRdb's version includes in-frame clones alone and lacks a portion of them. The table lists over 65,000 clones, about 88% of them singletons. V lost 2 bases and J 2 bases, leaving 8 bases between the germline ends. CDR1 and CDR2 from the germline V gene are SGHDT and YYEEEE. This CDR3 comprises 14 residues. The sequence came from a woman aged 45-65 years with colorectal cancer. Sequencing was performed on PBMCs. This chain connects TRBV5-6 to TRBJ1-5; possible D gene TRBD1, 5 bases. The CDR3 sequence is CASSFMGGNQPQHF. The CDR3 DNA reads TGTGCCAGCAGCTTTATGGGGGGCAATCAGCCCCAGCATTTT.